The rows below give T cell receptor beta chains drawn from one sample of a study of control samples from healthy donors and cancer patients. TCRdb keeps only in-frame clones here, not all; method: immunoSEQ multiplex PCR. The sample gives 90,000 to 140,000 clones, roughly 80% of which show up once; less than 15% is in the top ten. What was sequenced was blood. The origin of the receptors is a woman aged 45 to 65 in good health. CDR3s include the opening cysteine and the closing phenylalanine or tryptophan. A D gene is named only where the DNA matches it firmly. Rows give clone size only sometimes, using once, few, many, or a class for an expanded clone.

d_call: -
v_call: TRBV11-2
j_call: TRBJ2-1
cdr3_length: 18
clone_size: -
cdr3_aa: CASTSNLATQSSYNEQFF
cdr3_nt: TGTGCCAGCACCTCGAATTTAGCGACCCAGAGCTCCTACAATGAGCAGTTCTTC

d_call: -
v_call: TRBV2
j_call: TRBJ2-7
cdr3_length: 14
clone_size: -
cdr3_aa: CASSVTGTMYEQYF
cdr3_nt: TGTGCCAGCAGTGTGACGGGAACTATGTACGAGCAGTACTTC

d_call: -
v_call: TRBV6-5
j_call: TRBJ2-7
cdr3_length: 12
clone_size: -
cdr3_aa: CASSFDTYEQYF
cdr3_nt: TGTGCCAGCAGTTTCGACACGTACGAGCAGTACTTC

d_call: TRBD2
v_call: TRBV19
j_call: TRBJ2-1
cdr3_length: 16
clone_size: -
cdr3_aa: CASSRSFGGGYNEQFF
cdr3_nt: TGTGCCAGTAGTAGATCGTTTGGCGGGGGTTACAATGAGCAGTTCTTC

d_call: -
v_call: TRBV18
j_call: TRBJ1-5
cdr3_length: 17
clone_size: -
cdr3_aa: CASSSRGGGGMNQPQHF
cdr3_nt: TGTGCCAGCTCTTCCCGAGGCGGGGGCGGTATGAATCAGCCCCAGCATTTT

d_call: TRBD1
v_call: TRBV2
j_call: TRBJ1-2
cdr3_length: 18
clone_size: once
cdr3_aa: CASSSHRDRGILDYGYTF
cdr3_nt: TGTGCCAGCAGTTCTCACCGGGACAGGGGCATTTTGGACTATGGCTACACCTTC

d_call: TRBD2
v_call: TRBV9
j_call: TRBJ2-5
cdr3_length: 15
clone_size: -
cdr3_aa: CASSAGLAGKETQYF
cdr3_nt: TGTGCCAGCAGCGCAGGACTAGCGGGAAAAGAGACCCAGTACTTC

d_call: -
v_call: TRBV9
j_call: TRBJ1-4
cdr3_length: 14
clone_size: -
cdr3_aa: CASSVAGANEKLFF
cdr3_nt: TGTGCCAGCAGCGTAGCGGGTGCTAATGAAAAACTGTTTTTT

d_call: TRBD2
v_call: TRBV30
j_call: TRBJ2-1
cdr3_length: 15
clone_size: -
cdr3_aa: CAWSVGLAGAVEQFF
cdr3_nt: TGTGCCTGGAGTGTGGGACTAGCGGGAGCGGTTGAGCAGTTCTTC

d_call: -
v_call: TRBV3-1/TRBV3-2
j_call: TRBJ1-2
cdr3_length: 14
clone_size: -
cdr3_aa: CASSQEQFNYGYTF
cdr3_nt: TGTGCCAGCAGCCAAGAACAGTTTAACTATGGCTACACCTTC

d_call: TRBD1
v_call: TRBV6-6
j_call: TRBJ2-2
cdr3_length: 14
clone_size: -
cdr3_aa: CASSGGQGCGELFF
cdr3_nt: TGTGCCAGCAGTGGGGGACAGGGGTGCGGGGAGCTGTTTTTT

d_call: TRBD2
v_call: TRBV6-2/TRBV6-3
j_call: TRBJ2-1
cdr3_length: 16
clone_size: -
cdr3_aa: CASSYVLAGLEGEQFF
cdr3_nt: TGTGCCAGCAGTTACGTCCTAGCGGGGCTCGAGGGTGAGCAGTTCTTC

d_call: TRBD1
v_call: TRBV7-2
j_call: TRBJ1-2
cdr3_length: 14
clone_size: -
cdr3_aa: CASSLEDRGLGYTF
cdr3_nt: TGTGCCAGCAGCTTAGAGGACAGGGGGCTTGGCTACACCTTC

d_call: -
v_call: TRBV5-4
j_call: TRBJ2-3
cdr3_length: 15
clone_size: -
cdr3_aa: CASSLSFSSTDTQYF
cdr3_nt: TGTGCCAGCAGCTTAAGTTTTTCTAGCACAGATACGCAGTATTTT

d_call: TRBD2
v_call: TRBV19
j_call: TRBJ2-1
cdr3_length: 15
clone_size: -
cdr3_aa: CASNSLAGGPTEQFF
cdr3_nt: TGTGCCAGTAATTCCCTAGCGGGAGGTCCTACTGAGCAGTTCTTC

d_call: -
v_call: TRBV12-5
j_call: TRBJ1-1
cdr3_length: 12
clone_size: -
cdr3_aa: CASGHSGGEAFF
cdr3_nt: TGTGCTAGTGGTCACAGTGGCGGTGAAGCTTTCTTT

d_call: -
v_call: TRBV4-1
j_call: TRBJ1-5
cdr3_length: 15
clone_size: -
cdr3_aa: CASSQGRGSNQPQHF
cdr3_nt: TGCGCCAGCAGCCAAGGAAGGGGTAGCAATCAGCCCCAGCATTTT

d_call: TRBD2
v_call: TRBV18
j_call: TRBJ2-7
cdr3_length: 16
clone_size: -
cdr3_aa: CASSRPGLAGLYEQYF
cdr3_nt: TGTGCCAGCTCACGGCCGGGACTAGCGGGATTGTACGAGCAGTACTTC

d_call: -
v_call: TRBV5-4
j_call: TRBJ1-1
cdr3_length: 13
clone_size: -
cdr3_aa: CASSLVWGDEAFF
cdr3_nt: TGTGCCAGCAGCTTGGTTTGGGGGGATGAAGCTTTCTTT

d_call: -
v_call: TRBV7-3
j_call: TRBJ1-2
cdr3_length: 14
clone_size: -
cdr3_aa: CASSRSGGAEGYTF
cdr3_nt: TGTGCCAGCAGCAGATCAGGAGGGGCTGAAGGCTACACCTTC

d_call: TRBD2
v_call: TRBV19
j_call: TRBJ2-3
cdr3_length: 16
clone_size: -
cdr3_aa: CASSKQRGVSTDTQYF
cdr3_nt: TGTGCCAGTAGTAAGCAGCGGGGGGTAAGCACAGATACGCAGTATTTT

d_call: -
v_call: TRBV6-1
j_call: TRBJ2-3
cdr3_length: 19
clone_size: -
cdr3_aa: CASSEGGGFGGLSTDTQYF
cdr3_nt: TGTGCCAGCAGTGAAGGGGGTGGATTCGGAGGCCTTAGCACAGATACGCAGTATTTT

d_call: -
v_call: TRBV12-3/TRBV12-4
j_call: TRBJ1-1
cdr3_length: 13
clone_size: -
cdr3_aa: CASTGGVNTEAFF
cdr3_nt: TGTGCCAGCACCGGTGGGGTAAACACTGAAGCTTTCTTT

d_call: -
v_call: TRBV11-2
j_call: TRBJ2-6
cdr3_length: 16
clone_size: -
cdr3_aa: CASSLSSSPGANVLTF
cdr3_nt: TGTGCCAGCAGCCTCAGCTCGAGCCCTGGGGCCAACGTCCTGACTTTC

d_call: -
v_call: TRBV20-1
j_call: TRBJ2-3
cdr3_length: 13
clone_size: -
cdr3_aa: CSASWGVPDTQYF
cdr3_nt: TGCAGTGCTAGTTGGGGTGTCCCAGATACGCAGTATTTT

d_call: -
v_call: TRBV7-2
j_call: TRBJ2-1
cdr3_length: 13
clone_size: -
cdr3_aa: CASSLITGNEQFF
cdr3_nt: TGTGCCAGCAGCTTGATAACAGGGAATGAGCAGTTCTTC

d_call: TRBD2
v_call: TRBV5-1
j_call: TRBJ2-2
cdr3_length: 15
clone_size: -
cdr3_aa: CASSQSGRGTGELFF
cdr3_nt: TGCGCCAGCAGTCAAAGCGGGAGGGGGACCGGGGAGCTGTTTTTT

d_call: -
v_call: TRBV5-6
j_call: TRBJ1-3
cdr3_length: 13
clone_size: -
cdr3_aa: CASSPANREDIYF
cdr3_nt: TGTGCCAGCAGCCCGGCCAACAGGGAGGACATATATTTT

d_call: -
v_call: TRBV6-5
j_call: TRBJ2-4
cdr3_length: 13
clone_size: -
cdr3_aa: CASSLGAKNIQYF
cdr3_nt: TGTGCCAGCTCACTAGGGGCCAAAAACATTCAGTACTTC

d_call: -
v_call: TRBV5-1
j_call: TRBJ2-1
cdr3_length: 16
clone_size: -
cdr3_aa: CASSSGYGRPLNEQFF
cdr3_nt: TGCGCCAGCAGCTCCGGTTACGGGCGACCCCTCAATGAGCAGTTCTTC

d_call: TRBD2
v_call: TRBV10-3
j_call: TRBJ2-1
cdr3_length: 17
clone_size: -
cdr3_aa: CAISETVSSGKNNEQFF
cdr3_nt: TGTGCCATCAGTGAAACCGTCTCTAGCGGGAAGAACAATGAGCAGTTCTTC

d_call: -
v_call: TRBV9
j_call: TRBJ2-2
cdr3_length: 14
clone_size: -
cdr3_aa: CASSVTFDTGELFF
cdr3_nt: TGTGCCAGCAGCGTGACGTTTGACACCGGGGAGCTGTTTTTT

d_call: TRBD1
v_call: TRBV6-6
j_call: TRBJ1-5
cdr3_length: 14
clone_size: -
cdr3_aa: CASSKGQGDQPQHF
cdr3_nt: TGTGCCAGCAGCAAGGGACAGGGAGATCAGCCCCAGCATTTT

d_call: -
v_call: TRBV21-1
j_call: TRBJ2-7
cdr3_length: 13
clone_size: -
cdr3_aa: CASSKARPHEQYF
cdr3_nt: TGTGCCAGCAGCAAAGCCAGGCCCCACGAGCAGTACTTC

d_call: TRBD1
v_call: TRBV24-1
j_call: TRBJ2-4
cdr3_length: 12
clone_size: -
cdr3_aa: CATSDIRGTQYF
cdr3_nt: TGTGCCACCAGTGATATCAGGGGGACTCAGTACTTC

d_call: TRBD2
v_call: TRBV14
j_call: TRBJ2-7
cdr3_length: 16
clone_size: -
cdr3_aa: CASSQDGTSYFYEQYF
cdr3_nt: TGTGCCAGCAGCCAAGATGGGACTAGTTATTTCTACGAGCAGTACTTC

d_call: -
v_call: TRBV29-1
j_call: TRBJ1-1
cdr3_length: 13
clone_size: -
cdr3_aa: CSVVEQGVTEAFF
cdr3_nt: TGCAGCGTTGTGGAACAGGGAGTCACTGAAGCTTTCTTT

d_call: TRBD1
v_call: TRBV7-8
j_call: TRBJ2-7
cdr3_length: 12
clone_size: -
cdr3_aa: CATGTEAYEQYF
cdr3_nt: TGTGCTACGGGGACAGAGGCTTACGAGCAGTACTTC

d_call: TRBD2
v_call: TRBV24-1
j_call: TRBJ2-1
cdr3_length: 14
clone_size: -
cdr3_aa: CATSLAGGPNEQFF
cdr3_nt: TGTGCCACCAGCTTAGCGGGAGGGCCCAATGAGCAGTTCTTC

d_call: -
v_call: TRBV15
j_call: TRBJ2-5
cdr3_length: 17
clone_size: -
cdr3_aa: CATSSVRRDRMLETQYF
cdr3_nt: TGTGCCACCAGCAGCGTGCGGCGGGACCGGATGTTGGAGACCCAGTACTTC

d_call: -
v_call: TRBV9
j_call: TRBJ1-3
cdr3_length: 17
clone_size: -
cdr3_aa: CASSEGHALASGNTIYF
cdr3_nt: TGTGCCAGCAGCGAGGGACACGCGCTTGCCTCTGGAAACACCATATATTTT

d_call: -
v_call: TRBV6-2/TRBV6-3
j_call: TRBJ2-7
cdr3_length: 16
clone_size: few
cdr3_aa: CASSYSPGERAYEQYF
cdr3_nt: TGTGCCAGCAGTTACTCGCCGGGAGAGCGGGCTTACGAGCAGTACTTC

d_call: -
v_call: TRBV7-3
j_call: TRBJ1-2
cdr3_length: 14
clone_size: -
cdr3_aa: CASSSRSGGYGYTF
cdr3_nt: TGTGCCAGCAGCTCCAGATCCGGCGGCTATGGCTACACCTTC

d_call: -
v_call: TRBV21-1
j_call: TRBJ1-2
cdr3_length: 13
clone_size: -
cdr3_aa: CASSKQGAWGYTF
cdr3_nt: TGTGCCAGCAGCAAACAAGGGGCGTGGGGCTACACCTTC

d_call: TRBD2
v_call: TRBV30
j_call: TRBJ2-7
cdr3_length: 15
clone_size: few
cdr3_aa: CAWSLGLAGVQEQYF
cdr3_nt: TGTGCCTGGAGTCTAGGACTAGCGGGAGTACAAGAGCAGTACTTC

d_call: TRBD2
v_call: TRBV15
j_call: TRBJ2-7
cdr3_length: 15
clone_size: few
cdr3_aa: CATSSPGLREYEQYF
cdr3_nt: TGTGCCACCAGCTCCCCGGGACTAAGGGAGTACGAGCAGTACTTC

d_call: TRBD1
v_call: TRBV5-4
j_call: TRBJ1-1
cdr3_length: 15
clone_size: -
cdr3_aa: CASSPNTGGGTEAFF
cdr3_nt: TGTGCCAGCAGCCCAAACACAGGGGGAGGGACTGAAGCTTTCTTT

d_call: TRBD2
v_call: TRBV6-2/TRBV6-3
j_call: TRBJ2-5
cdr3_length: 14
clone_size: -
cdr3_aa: CASSLGLAIETQYF
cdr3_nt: TGTGCCAGCAGTCTGGGACTAGCGATCGAGACCCAGTACTTC

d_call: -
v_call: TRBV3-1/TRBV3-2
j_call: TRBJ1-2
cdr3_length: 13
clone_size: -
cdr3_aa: CASSQGQSYGYTF
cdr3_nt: TGTGCCAGCAGCCAAGGACAGTCCTATGGCTACACCTTC

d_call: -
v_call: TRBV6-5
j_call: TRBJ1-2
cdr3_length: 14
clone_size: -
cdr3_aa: CASSYSSGPYGYTF
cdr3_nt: TGTGCCAGCAGTTACTCTTCGGGCCCCTATGGCTACACCTTC

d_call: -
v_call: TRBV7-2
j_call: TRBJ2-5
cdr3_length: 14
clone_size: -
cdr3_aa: CASSLGVLEETQYF
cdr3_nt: TGTGCCAGCAGCTTGGGGGTGCTTGAAGAAACCCAGTACTTC

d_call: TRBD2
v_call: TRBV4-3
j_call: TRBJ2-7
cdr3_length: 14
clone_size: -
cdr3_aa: CASSQVSGTYEQYF
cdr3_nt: TGCGCCAGCAGCCAAGTGAGCGGGACCTACGAGCAGTACTTC

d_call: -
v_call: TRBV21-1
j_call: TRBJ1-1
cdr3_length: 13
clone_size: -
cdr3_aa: CASRLTVNTEAFF
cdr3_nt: TGTGCCAGCAGGTTAACAGTGAACACTGAAGCTTTCTTT

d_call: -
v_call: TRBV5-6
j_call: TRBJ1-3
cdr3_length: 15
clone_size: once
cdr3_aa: CASSLDRNSGNTIYF
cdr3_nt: TGTGCCAGCAGCTTGGACAGGAACTCTGGAAACACCATATATTTT

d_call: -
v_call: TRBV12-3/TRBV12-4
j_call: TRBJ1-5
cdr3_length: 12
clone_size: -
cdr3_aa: CASSLLREPQHF
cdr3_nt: TGTGCCAGCAGTTTACTCCGCGAGCCCCAGCATTTT

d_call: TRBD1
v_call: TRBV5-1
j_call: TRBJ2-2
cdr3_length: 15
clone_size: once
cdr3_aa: CASSLDLGQGPELFF
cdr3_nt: TGCGCCAGCAGCTTAGACTTAGGACAGGGGCCGGAGCTGTTTTTT

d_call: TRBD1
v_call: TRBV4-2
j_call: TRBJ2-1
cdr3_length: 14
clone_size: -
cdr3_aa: CASSQDHRGNEQFF
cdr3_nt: TGTGCCAGCAGCCAAGATCACAGGGGTAATGAGCAGTTCTTC

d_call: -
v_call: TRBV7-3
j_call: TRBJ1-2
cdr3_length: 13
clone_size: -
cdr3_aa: CASSPHRDNRYTF
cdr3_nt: TGTGCCAGCAGCCCCCACCGGGACAACCGCTACACCTTC

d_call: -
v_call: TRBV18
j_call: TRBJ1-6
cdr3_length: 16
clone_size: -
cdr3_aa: CASSPLPGRNNSPLHF
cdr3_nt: TGTGCCAGCTCACCATTACCGGGGAGGAATAATTCACCCCTCCACTTT